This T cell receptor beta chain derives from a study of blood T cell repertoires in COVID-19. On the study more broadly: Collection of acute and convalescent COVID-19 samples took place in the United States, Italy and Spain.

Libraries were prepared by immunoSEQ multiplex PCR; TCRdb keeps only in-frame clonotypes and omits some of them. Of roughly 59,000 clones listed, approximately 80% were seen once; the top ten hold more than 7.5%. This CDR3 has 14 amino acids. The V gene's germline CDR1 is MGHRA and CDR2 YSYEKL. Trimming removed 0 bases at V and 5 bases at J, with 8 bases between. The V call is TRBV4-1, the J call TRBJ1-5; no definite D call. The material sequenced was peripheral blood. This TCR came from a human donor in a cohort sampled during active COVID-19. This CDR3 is CASSQDDKHQPQHF. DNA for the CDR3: TGCGCCAGCAGCCAAGATGACAAGCATCAGCCCCAGCATTTT.